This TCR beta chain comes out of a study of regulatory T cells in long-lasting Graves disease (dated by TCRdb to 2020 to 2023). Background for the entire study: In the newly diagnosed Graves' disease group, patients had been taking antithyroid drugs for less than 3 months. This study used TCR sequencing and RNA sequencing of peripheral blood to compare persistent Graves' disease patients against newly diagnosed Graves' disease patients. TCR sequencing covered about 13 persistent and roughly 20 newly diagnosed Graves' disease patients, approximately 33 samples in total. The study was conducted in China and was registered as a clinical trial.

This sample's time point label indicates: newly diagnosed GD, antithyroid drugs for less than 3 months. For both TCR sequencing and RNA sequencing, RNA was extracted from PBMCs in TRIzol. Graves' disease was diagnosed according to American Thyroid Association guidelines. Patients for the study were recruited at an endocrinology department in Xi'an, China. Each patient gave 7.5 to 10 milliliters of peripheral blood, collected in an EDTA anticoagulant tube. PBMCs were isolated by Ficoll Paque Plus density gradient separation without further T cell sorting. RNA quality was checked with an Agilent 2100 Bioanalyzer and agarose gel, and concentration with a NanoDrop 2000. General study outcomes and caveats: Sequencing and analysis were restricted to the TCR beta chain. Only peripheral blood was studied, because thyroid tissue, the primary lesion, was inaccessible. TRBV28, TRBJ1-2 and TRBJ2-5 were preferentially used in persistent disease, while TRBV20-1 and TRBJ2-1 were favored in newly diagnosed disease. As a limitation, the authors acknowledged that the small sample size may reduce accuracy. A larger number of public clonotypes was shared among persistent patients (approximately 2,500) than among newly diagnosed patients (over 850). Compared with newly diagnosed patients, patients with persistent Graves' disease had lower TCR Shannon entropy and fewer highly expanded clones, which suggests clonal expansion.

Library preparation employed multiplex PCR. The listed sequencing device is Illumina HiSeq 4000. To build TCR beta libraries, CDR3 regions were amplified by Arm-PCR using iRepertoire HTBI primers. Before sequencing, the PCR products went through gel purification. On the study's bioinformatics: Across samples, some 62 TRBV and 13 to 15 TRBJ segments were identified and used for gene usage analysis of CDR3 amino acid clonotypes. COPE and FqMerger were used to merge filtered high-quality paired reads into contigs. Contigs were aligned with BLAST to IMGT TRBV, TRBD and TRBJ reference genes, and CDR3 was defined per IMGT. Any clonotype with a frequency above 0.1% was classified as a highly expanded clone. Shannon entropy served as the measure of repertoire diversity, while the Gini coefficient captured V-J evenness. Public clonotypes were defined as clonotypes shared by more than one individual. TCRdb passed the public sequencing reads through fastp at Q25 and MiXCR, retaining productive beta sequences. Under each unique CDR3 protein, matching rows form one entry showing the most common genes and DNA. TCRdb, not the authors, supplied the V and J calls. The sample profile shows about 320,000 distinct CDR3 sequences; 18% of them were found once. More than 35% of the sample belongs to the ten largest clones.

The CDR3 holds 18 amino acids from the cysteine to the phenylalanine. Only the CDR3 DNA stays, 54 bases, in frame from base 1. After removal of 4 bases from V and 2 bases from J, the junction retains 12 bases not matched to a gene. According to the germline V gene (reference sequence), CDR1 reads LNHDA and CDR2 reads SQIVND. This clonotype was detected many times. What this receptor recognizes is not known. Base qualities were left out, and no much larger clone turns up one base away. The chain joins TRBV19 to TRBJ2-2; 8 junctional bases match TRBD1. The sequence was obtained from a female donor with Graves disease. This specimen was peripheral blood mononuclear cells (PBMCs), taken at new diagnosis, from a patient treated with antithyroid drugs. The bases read TGTGCCAGTAGTACCCGACCTCAGGGGGCAGGCAACACCGGGGAGCTGTTTTTT. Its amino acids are CASSTRPQGAGNTGELFF.